The next 31 T cell receptor beta chains were all read from a single sample in a study of shared clonotypes between healthy human individuals. The assay was immunoSEQ multiplex PCR, and TCRdb's table has in-frame clones only and misses some. The table includes 2 million to 2.5 million clones, more than 90% detected once. Sequencing used naive CD4+ T cells sorted from blood. Subset here: CD45RA+ positively selected. The source of these receptors is a young man in good health.

Concerning this clone itself: One junction end disagrees with the germline gene, perhaps due to a read error. In DNA, the CDR3 is TGTGCCAGCACCTTAGGAGGGGTCTATGGCTACACCTTC. Protein product: CASTLGGVYGYTF. V gene TRBV7-2 combines with J gene TRBJ1-2, with a possible D match to TRBD1 (5 bases). This CDR3 region has 13 residues. The germline gives CDR1 SGHTA, CDR2 FQGNSA.

The chain couples TRBV11-3 to TRBJ2-2; D remains ambiguous. Trimming pared 0 bases from V and 3 bases from J, leaving 8 bases between. The germline V gene has CDR1 SGHNT and CDR2 YENEEA. The CDR3 is 15 residues long. The CDR3 DNA reads as TGTGCCAGCAGCTTAGAGGCCCGTTACACCGGGGAGCTGTTTTTT. It translates to CASSLEARYTGELFF.

The chain links TRBV19 to TRBJ1-1; D remains ambiguous. Per the germline V gene, CDR1 is LNHDA and CDR2 is SQIVND (reference sequence). V dropped 5 bases and J dropped 3 bases, with 13 bases sitting between them. The length of the CDR3 is 14 residues. The CDR3 DNA sequence: TGTGCCAGTAGTCCCGTGGCGAGGGACACTGAAGCTTTCTTT. Residues: CASSPVARDTEAFF.

This rearrangement joins TRBV5-1 to TRBJ1-1, with a weak D call TRBD1 (5 bases). This CDR3 is 15 amino acids long. The germline V gene encodes CDR1 SGHRS and CDR2 YFSETQ. The ends were cut back, 4 bases at V and 0 bases at J, with 13 bases in the middle. CDR3 DNA sequence: TGCGCCAGCAGCAACAACGGGGGAATGAACACTGAAGCTTTCTTT. Translating gives CASSNNGGMNTEAFF.

The sample holds one count of this clone. The rearrangement uses TRBV7-3 and TRBJ2-2, with TRBD2 matching 8 bases. The CDR3 covers 17 residues. J lost 7 bases, V lost 2 bases, and 12 bases had no gene match. Germline CDR1 is SGHTA and CDR2 is FQGTGA. The CDR3 spells CASSLSRSGGPSGELFF. The DNA for the CDR3 is TGTGCCAGCAGCTTATCCCGCTCGGGGGGGCCGAGCGGGGAGCTGTTTTTT.

The chain couples TRBV9 to TRBJ2-1; the match to TRBD2 covers 9 bases. CDR1 and CDR2 (germline): SGDLS, YYNGEE. CDR3 length: 15 amino acids. V dropped 4 bases and J dropped 4; count of bases not matched to a gene: 6. CDR3 nucleotides: TGTGCCAGCAGCCCGTCGGCGGGAGGGTACAATGAGCAGTTCTTC. It specifies CASSPSAGGYNEQFF.

This clone occurred once. The chain has TRBV29-1 and TRBJ2-7, with 10 nucleotides matching TRBD2. CDR1 and CDR2 from the germline V gene are SQVTM and ANQGSEA. Losses at the gene ends were 6 bases for V and 0 bases for J; bases not matched to a gene: 11. The CDR3 length is 16 residues. The CDR3, as DNA: TGCAGCGTCGTAAGCCCCCTAGCGGGAGCCTCCTACGAGCAGTACTTC. Amino acids: CSVVSPLAGASYEQYF.

DNA of the CDR3: TGTGCCAGCAGCTTAAGGGGGACTGGCCTAGCCAAAAACATTCAGTACTTC. The encoded protein is CASSLRGTGLAKNIQYF. This rearrangement joins TRBV28 to TRBJ2-4; D might be TRBD1 or TRBD2, each matching 6 bases. The CDR3 sequence is 17 residues long. The V gene's germline CDR1 is MDHEN and CDR2 SYDVKM. V lost 6 bases and J 0 bases, leaving 18 bases between the germline ends.

J is TRBJ2-5 and V is TRBV11-3; TRBD1 or TRBD2 may be the D gene (5 bases each). The ends were cut back, 4 bases at V and 1 base at J, with 7 bases in the middle. The CDR3 runs to 13 residues. In germline, CDR1 is SGHNT, CDR2 YENEEA. CDR3 protein: CASSSGTQETQYF. The CDR3 nucleotides read TGTGCCAGCAGCTCGGGGACCCAAGAGACCCAGTACTTC.

Of note for this clone: Different DNA sequences within this sample yield the same CDR3. The chain recombines TRBV25-1 with TRBJ1-5; D is undetermined. The CDR3 is 13 amino acids. Trimming removed 4 bases from V and 1 base from J, with 5 bases in between. Germline V gene data show CDR1 as MGHDK and CDR2 as SYGVNS. In DNA form, the CDR3 reads TGTGCCAGCAGTGTTGGCAGCAATCAGCCCCAGCATTTT. This codes for CASSVGSNQPQHF.

The chain recombines TRBV7-8 with TRBJ1-2; D gene uncertain. Germline CDR1 reads SGHVS; CDR2 reads FQNEAQ. The CDR3 runs to 12 residues. The V end was cut by 5 bases, the J end by 2 bases, with 6 bases between. CDR3: CASSARNYGYTF. The CDR3 DNA follows: TGTGCCAGCAGCGCCCGGAACTATGGCTACACCTTC.

A word on this clone: Mismatch with germline at one junction end may stem from a read error. The chain joins TRBV6-5 to TRBJ1-1; no clear D. The CDR3 consists of 14 residues. Germline CDR1 reads MNHEY; CDR2 reads SVGAGI. In DNA form, the CDR3 reads TGTGCCATCAGTGAGGGCAGCCTGAACACTGAAGCTTTCTTT. Translating gives CAISEGSLNTEAFF.

The CDR3 is CASSQGASGSVRETQYF. DNA for the CDR3: TGTGCCAGCAGCCAAGGGGCTAGCGGCTCAGTCCGGGAGACCCAGTACTTC. This chain links TRBV4-2 with TRBJ2-5, with 7 bases aligning to TRBD2. The CDR3 totals 17 residues. Germline assignment: CDR1 LGHNA and CDR2 YNFKEQ. The V segment lost 1 base and the J segment 5 bases; nucleotides outside the gene matches: 13.

This clone occurred once. The DNA of the CDR3 is TGTGCCAGCTCACCACCTTTGGGCACCGGGGAGCTGTTTTTT. Translation: CASSPPLGTGELFF. The chain has TRBV18 and TRBJ2-2; no reliable D call. This CDR3 region has 14 residues. V dropped 0 bases and J dropped 4 bases, with 6 bases sitting between them. Per germline, CDR1 KGHSH and CDR2 LQKENI.

The chain employs TRBV18 and TRBJ2-5, with D possibly called TRBD1 or TRBD2 (5 bases each). CDR3 length: 16 amino acids. Germline values: CDR1 KGHSH, CDR2 LQKENI. Between the trimmed V and J ends, which lost 3 bases and 3 bases, there was a span of 17 bases. Here the CDR3 DNA reads TGTGCCAGCTCACCCCTCGGGACGCAAGAAAAAGAGACCCAGTACTTC. Its protein is CASSPLGTQEKETQYF.

V gene TRBV30 combines with J gene TRBJ1-2; TRBD1 agrees at 9 bases. The CDR3 is made up of 15 amino acids. V trimming: 0 bases; J trimming: 5 bases; junction bases outside the gene matches: 7. Germline V gene sequence: CDR1 GTSNPN, CDR2 SVGIG (reference sequence). The CDR3 region has the DNA TGTGCCTGGAGTGTTCAGGACAGGGGTTCTTATGGCTACACCTTC. This encodes CAWSVQDRGSYGYTF.

Of note for this clone: The sample carries other DNA sequences with the same CDR3. This rearrangement joins TRBV15 to TRBJ2-3, with 9 bases that match TRBD2. With V trimmed by 1 base and J by 3 bases, 2 bases remained unmatched. The CDR3 has 15 residues. Germline V gives CDR1 LNHNV, CDR2 YYDKDF (reference sequence). In nucleotides, the CDR3 is TGTGCCACCAGCAGAGTGACTAGCGGAACAGATACGCAGTATTTT. The encoded protein is CATSRVTSGTDTQYF.

The chain links TRBV5-1 to TRBJ1-2; a weak D match, TRBD1 (6 bases). Germline CDR1 is SGHRS and CDR2 is YFSETQ. Trimming took 0 bases from V and 7 from J, leaving 10 bases between them. The CDR3 spans 13 residues. CDR3 nucleotides: TGCGCCAGCAGCTTGGCACAGGGTTCTGGCTACACCTTC. It translates to CASSLAQGSGYTF.

The genes are TRBV19 and TRBJ1-2; the match to TRBD1 covers 7 bases. Germline assignment: CDR1 LNHDA and CDR2 SQIVND (reference sequence). This CDR3 is built from 14 residues. The V segment lost 4 bases and the J segment 10 bases; nucleotides outside the gene matches: 12. CDR3: CASSTGDRAFDYTF. CDR3 sequence (DNA): TGTGCCAGTAGTACTGGGGACAGAGCTTTTGACTACACCTTC. Looking up the rest from reference TRBV19 and TRBJ1-2 gives the full variable domain: DGGITQSPKYLFRKEGQNVTLSCEQNLNHDAMYWYRQDPGQGLRLIYYSQIVNDFQKGDIAEGYSVSREKKESFPLTVTSAQKNPTAFYLCASSTGDRAFDYTFGSGTRLTVV.

The chain has TRBV2 and TRBJ1-5; D is undetermined. The CDR3 is 13 residues long. Germline assignment: CDR1 SNHLY and CDR2 FYNNEI. The V gene lost 5 bases and the J gene lost 3 bases, with 8 bases spanning the gap. The CDR3 DNA is TGTGCCAGCAGTAGGGCCGACAATCAGCCCCAGCATTTT. This translates into CASSRADNQPQHF. Complete variable domain (other parts from reference TRBV2 and TRBJ1-5): EPEVTQTPSHQVTQMGQEVILRCVPISNHLYFYWYRQILGQKVEFLVSFYNNEISEKSEIFDDQFSVERPDGSNFTLKIRSTKLEDSAMYFCASSRADNQPQHFGDGTRLSIL.

V and J are TRBV2 and TRBJ1-1; D is uncertain. The CDR3 runs to 10 residues. The germline CDR1 and CDR2 sequences are SNHLY and FYNNEI. Deletions cut 6 bases from V and 7 bases from J, with 6 bases between. Here the CDR3 reads CASRQIEAFF. The CDR3 region has the DNA TGTGCCAGCAGGCAGATTGAAGCTTTCTTT.

The rearrangement joins TRBV30 to TRBJ2-2, with no clear D. Germline V gene data show CDR1 as GTSNPN and CDR2 as SVGIG (reference sequence). This CDR3 region has 12 residues. V gave up 2 bases and J gave up 4 bases, with 5 bases separating them. CDR3 DNA: TGTGCCTGGAGTTTCCTCACCGGGGAGCTGTTTTTT. As protein: CAWSFLTGELFF.

The chain uses TRBV5-1 and TRBJ1-6, with D possibly matching TRBD1 (5 bases). The germline gives CDR1 SGHRS, CDR2 YFSETQ. This CDR3 contains 14 residues. Trimming pared 0 bases from V and 9 bases from J, leaving 10 bases between. The CDR3 region is CASSLGGTGSPLHF. The CDR3 DNA follows: TGCGCCAGCAGCTTGGGGGGGACGGGTTCACCCCTCCACTTT.

As concerns this clone: Additional DNA sequences in this sample encode the identical CDR3. J is TRBJ2-1 and V is TRBV7-2, with no clear D. The germline gives CDR1 SGHTA, CDR2 FQGNSA. The CDR3 runs 12 residues. V lost 4 bases, J lost 10 bases, and 11 bases lay in between. The CDR3 here is CASSSGVGEQFF. In DNA form, the CDR3 reads TGTGCCAGCAGCTCTGGAGTGGGGGAGCAGTTCTTC.

This chain uses TRBV6-5 with TRBJ1-2; D remains ambiguous. The germline gives CDR1 MNHEY, CDR2 SVGAGI. Trimming removed 5 bases from V and 4 bases from J, with 11 bases in between. CDR3 length: 13 residues. This chain's CDR3 is CASSREPPYGYTF. In DNA, the CDR3 is TGTGCCAGCAGTCGGGAGCCCCCCTATGGCTACACCTTC.

The J gene is TRBJ2-3, the V gene TRBV11-1; 13 bases line up with TRBD2. The CDR3 runs 15 residues. Germline loops: CDR1 SGHAT, CDR2 FQDESV (reference sequence). The ends lost 5 bases at V and 5 bases at J; junction bases unmatched: 4. The CDR3 reads CASSQGTSGVDTQYF. CDR3 in DNA: TGTGCCAGCAGCCAAGGGACTAGCGGGGTAGATACGCAGTATTTT.

This clone occurred once. The gene calls are TRBV7-8 and TRBJ1-5, with a possible D match to TRBD1 (5 bases). The germline V gene encodes CDR1 SGHVS and CDR2 FQNEAQ. There are 12 residues in the CDR3. Trimming cost V 11 bases and J 6 bases, with 14 bases left between them. The CDR3 region has the DNA TGTGCCTCCGGGGGGACGAGTCAGCCCCAGCATTTT. Amino acids: CASGGTSQPQHF. Variable domain in full (rest from reference TRBV7-8 and TRBJ1-5): GAGVSQSPRYKVAKRGQDVALRCDPISGHVSLFWYQQALGQGPEFLTYFQNEAQLDKSGLPSDRFFAERPEGSVSTLKIQRTQQEDSAVYLCASGGTSQPQHFGDGTRLSIL.

In its sample, this clone was seen once. DNA for the CDR3: TGTGCCATCAGTGAGTCGCGGACAGGGGTCCCCGAGCAGTACTTC. This codes for CAISESRTGVPEQYF. This rearrangement joins TRBV10-3 to TRBJ2-7; 9 bases match TRBD1. From germline, CDR1 is ENHRY and CDR2 SYGVKD. The CDR3 totals 15 residues. V lost 0 bases, J lost 6 bases, and 6 bases stayed unmatched.

The chain joins TRBV5-1 to TRBJ1-1; 8 positions match TRBD1. Germline CDR1 SGHRS, CDR2 YFSETQ. Trimming took 2 bases from V and 4 from J; bases not matched to a gene: 7. The CDR3 contains 15 residues. The CDR3 coding sequence is TGCGCCAGCAGCTTACTTCAGGGGGCAGGCACTGAAGCTTTCTTT. Translating it yields CASSLLQGAGTEAFF.

For this clone: In the same sample, other DNA sequences code for this CDR3. The chain couples TRBV5-1 to TRBJ2-7; TRBD1 matches 9 bases. The J segment lost 4 bases and the V segment lost 1 base, leaving 6 bases of the junction unmatched. CDR3 length: 15 amino acids. Per the germline V gene, CDR1 is SGHRS and CDR2 is YFSETQ. The CDR3 region has the DNA TGCGCCAGCAGCTTGAGTCCGGACAGGGGTTACGAGCAGTACTTC. Its translation is CASSLSPDRGYEQYF. The full variable domain, in which reference TRBV5-1 and TRBJ2-7 provide the parts outside the CDR3, is KAGVTQTPRYLIKTRGQQVTLSCSPISGHRSVSWYQQTPGQGLQFLFEYFSETQRNKGNFPGRFSGRQFSNSRSEMNVSTLELGDSALYLCASSLSPDRGYEQYFGPGTRLTVT.

The V call is TRBV28, the J call TRBJ1-5; D call uncertain. Per germline, CDR1 MDHEN and CDR2 SYDVKM. Trimming removed 1 base from V and 1 base from J, with 5 bases in between. CDR3 length: 14 residues. Written as DNA, the CDR3 is TGTGCCAGCAGTTTATTAAGCAGCAATCAGCCCCAGCATTTT. It yields the protein CASSLLSSNQPQHF.